This T cell receptor beta chain was obtained from a study of control samples from healthy donors and cancer patients. Clones were sequenced by immunoSEQ multiplex PCR, and TCRdb holds only the in-frame ones, with some missing. Among 100,000 or so clones, roughly 89% were seen once, and the ten largest hold roughly 7.7%. CDR1 SGHTA and CDR2 FQGNSA come from the germline V gene. The CDR3 sequence is 13 residues long. Trimming removed 5 bases at V and 4 bases at J, with 12 bases between. The chain uses TRBV7-2 and TRBJ2-7, with D perhaps TRBD1 (6 bases). The sequenced sample consisted of blood. This TCR came from a man aged 25 to 45 in good health. The DNA of the CDR3 is TGTGCCAGCAGCATTTCCGACAGGTACGAGCAGTACTTC. It specifies CASSISDRYEQYF. The full variable domain, with the rest looked up from reference TRBV7-2 and TRBJ2-7, is GAGVSQSPSNKVTEKGKDVELRCDPISGHTALYWYRQSLGQGLEFLIYFQGNSAPDKSGLPSDRFSAERTGGSVSTLTIQRTQQEDSAVYLCASSISDRYEQYFGPGTRLTVT.